This T cell receptor (beta chain) is drawn from a study of control samples from healthy donors and cancer patients. Assay used: immunoSEQ multiplex PCR; TCRdb lists only in-frame clones, some missing. This repertoire shows tens of thousands of clones, approximately 84% found once; its top ten account for less than 15%. The CDR3 length is 15 residues. V dropped 6 bases and J dropped 6 bases, with 20 bases sitting between them. Looked up from germline, CDR1 is KGHSH and CDR2 is LQKENI. The source material was blood. The clonotype originates from a man aged 50 to 59 in good health. The chain links TRBV18 to TRBJ1-1; D may be TRBD1 (6 bases). The CDR3 spells CASSEQGAGAPEAFF. The CDR3 region has the DNA TGTGCCAGCTCGGAACAGGGAGCGGGCGCACCTGAAGCTTTCTTT.